The entry that follows covers one TCR beta chain sequence. Its antigen remains unidentified. The data were obtained in a study of cytomegalovirus exposure and HLA in healthy donors. Germline CDR1 and CDR2: LGHNA and YNFKEQ. There are 12 residues in the CDR3. The germline V and J ends were trimmed by 0 bases and 9 bases, with 6 bases remaining between them. All the people who gave samples were healthy bone marrow donors. Study-level points and caveats: In a later analysis, V- and J-gene trimming of beta chains associated with a DCLRE1C missense variant, replicated independently. In a later analysis, specific HLA alleles were associated with about 18,000 TCR beta sequences at a 0.05 false discovery rate. Earlier analysis looked at TCR beta V segments, and most were productive about 87% or about 30% of the time.

This PCR relied on a set of 60 Vbeta primers and 13 Jbeta primers. Assay: immunoSEQ multiplex PCR; the TCRdb copy retains only in-frame clones and omits some. Counted here are about 120,000 clones, around 80% occurring once; the ten biggest clones make up more than 1.4%. The receptor comes from a woman under 30 in good health and CMV-seronegative. The material sequenced was PBMCs. J is TRBJ2-1 and V is TRBV4-2, with unresolved D. Here the CDR3 DNA reads TGTGCCAGCAGCCAAGATACAGTTGAGCAGTTCTTC. It specifies CASSQDTVEQFF.